This note documents a single T cell receptor (beta chain) sequence. What this receptor recognizes is not known. No base quality information exists; no much larger clone differs at one position. The data belong to a study of cytotoxic CD8 clonotypes in ibrutinib-treated CLL (dated by TCRdb to about 2021). For the study in its entirety: The cohort included roughly 15 treatment-naive and 11 to 12 relapsed/refractory patients; roughly 17 were IGHV unmutated. Responses were partial in roughly 24 patients and complete in 2; after median roughly 69 months follow-up, approximately 15 stayed in remission and some twelve progressed. Samples at response were collected after a median of about 12 months of treatment, with a range of about 6 to 36 months. Samples averaged approximately 240,000 productive templates and just under 95,000 productive rearrangements. Of the 85 to 90 participants in the trial, 26 had longitudinal samples available. Cryopreserved peripheral blood mononuclear cells were collected before treatment, at response, and at either disease progression or sustained remission. Patients were still on ibrutinib when every remission and progressive disease sample was collected. Here is what the overall study found, with its caveats: Clonality rose at ibrutinib response, remained stable during sustained remission, and dropped back toward baseline at progression. Baseline clonality exceeded that of age-matched healthy donors and correlated strongly with circulating CD8+ T-cell counts. Public clonotypes were rare and either shrank or stayed stable during treatment, and the rise in clonality at ibrutinib response reflected expansion of private clonotypes. Lymph node repertoires were not examined, and the timing of sampling was not matched between patients in sustained remission and those whose disease progressed.

Each clonotype received, on average, around 9.6x coverage in deep resolution sequencing performed on a MiSeq, where the target depth lay between 1 in 1 million and 1 in 200,000 T cells. TCR beta libraries were generated with the immunoSEQ hsTCRB Kit. The study's processing was this. ImmunoSEQ Data Assistant and ImmunoSEQ Analyzer were used for data analysis, and V, D and J genes were assigned according to IMGT definitions. Clonality, which ranges from 0 to 1, was calculated as one minus the normalized Shannon entropy of productive rearrangement frequencies. Public clonotype analysis was restricted to overrepresented clonotypes comprising at least 0.05% of each patient's repertoire. Thirteen age-matched healthy donor repertoires from immuneACCESS were used as controls for clonality. Held by TCRdb, this immuneACCESS table contains in-frame sequences only and omits some clones. Under half of the omission traces to an unresolved V gene where checked; the cause of the rest is unknown. The D gene and trimming were derived from the DNA, and the V and J assignments and clone size from that table. The sample table records approximately 340,000 clones; 67% of these occur just once. Of the sample, 6.3% falls within the top ten clones.

V is clipped by 2 bases and J by 0 bases, and the sequence between their germline boundaries is 11 bases long. The CDR1 and CDR2 encoded by the germline V gene (reference sequence) are LNHDA and SQIVND. The CDR3 covers 15 residues, taking in both the cysteine and the phenylalanine. The CDR3 DNA has 45 bases and is translated from base 1. For TCR beta library preparation, 1.5 to 2 micrograms of genomic DNA were isolated from cryopreserved PBMCs. High-throughput TCR beta sequencing was performed on longitudinal blood samples from CLL patients receiving ibrutinib monotherapy. The patients took part in an open-label, single-center phase 2 trial of ibrutinib monotherapy.

The TCR sequence derives from a human donor with chronic lymphocytic leukemia. The chain is made from TRBV19 and TRBJ2-7, and TRBD1 may be the D gene, going by 6 matching bases. The specimen comprised PBMCs, sampled after 36 months of ibrutinib treatment. The DNA sequence is given as TGTGCCAGTAGTATAACAGGGTCGGGCTCCTACGAGCAGTACTTC. It translates as CASSITGSGSYEQYF.